This TCR beta chain emerged from a study of T cells in Graves' hyperthyroidism and ophthalmopathy. Remarks on this clonotype: Its antigen is undetermined.

Hyperthyroidism in the patients, aged 18 to 65, was newly diagnosed and under 2 months in duration. Clinical symptoms, serum thyroxine and TRAb, thyroid ultrasound and orbital computed tomography together formed the diagnostic basis. From more than 9 ml of fresh peripheral blood, PBMCs were isolated. Overall study findings and caveats: Ophthalmopathy onset followed model prediction by a median approximately six months.

The investigators amplified TCR beta CDR3 regions from RNA transcripts. The HTBI primer set drove a first-round RT-PCR of the TCR CDR3. TCRdb itself ran the multiplex PCR reads through MiXCR, one entry per CDR3 protein. In the table there are about 690,000 distinct CDR3 sequences, about 18% of which are singletons. Sequencing input: blood. The source of this sequence is a man aged 50 to 59 with Graves' hyperthyroidism.

The CDR3 bases are TGCAGCGCAGCCGGGACAGGGATTTGGGGCTACACCTTC. Protein sequence: CSAAGTGIWGYTF. This sequence joins TRBV29-1 and TRBJ1-2, with 9 bases aligning to TRBD1. Trimming at V came to 7 bases and at J to 8 bases, leaving 11 bases not matched to a gene. The length of the CDR3 is 13 residues. Germline CDR1 and CDR2: SQVTM and ANQGSEA. Full variable domain (missing parts from reference TRBV29-1 and TRBJ1-2): SAVISQKPSRDICQRGTSLTIQCQVDSQVTMMFWYRQQPGQSLTLIATANQGSEATYESGFVIDKFPISRPNLTFSTLTVSNMSPEDSSIYLCSAAGTGIWGYTFGSGTRLTVV.